This T cell receptor (beta chain) was captured by sequencing in a study of T cells after posttransplantation cyclophosphamide. TCRdb keeps only in-frame clones here, not all; method: immunoSEQ multiplex PCR. Of about 53,000 clones listed, around 84% are singletons. The CDR3 length is 14 residues. Trimming cost V 4 bases and J 1 base; bases outside gene matches: 1. CDR1 is LGHNA, CDR2 YSLEER, per germline. On this clone itself: Its specificity is unknown.

Whole-study findings and limits: TRB clonality was highly associated with recipient CMV seropositivity and reactivation.

The source of this sequence is a man aged 25-40 years with a blood cancer, CMV-positive, and with a related stem cell donor. The V gene is TRBV4-3, the J gene TRBJ1-2, with 9 bases aligning to TRBD1. The specimen sequenced was PBMCs. CDR3 coding DNA: TGCGCCAGCAGCCCGGACAGGGGTAACTATGGCTACACCTTC. Translated: CASSPDRGNYGYTF.